A selection of T cell receptor beta chains follows, all from one sample in a study of blood T cell repertoires in COVID-19. TCRdb's copy holds only in-frame clones and misses some; the assay was immunoSEQ multiplex PCR. The sample has roughly 230,000 clones; approximately 81% are singletons. Specimen: peripheral blood. The receptors here all came from an elderly woman with acute or convalescent COVID-19. CDR3s include the opening cysteine and the closing phenylalanine or tryptophan. A D gene is named only where the DNA matches it firmly. Where a row states a size, it is once, few, many or the class of an expanded clone; other rows omit it.

V	length	size	J	D	CDR3	DNA
TRBV5-5	15	NA	TRBJ2-7	NA	CASSATSGGAYEQYF	TGTGCCAGCAGCGCTACTTCTGGGGGCGCCTACGAGCAGTACTTC
TRBV5-1	15	NA	TRBJ2-5	TRBD2	CASSLLAGGLETQYF	TGCGCCAGCAGCTTACTAGCGGGGGGGCTTGAGACCCAGTACTTC
TRBV5-1	13	NA	TRBJ1-1	TRBD1	CASSSGQTTEAFF	TGCGCCAGCAGCTCGGGACAGACAACTGAAGCTTTCTTT
TRBV10-2	17	once	TRBJ2-7	TRBD2	CASRDRGRTSQKHEQYF	TGCGCCAGCAGGGATAGGGGGAGGACTAGCCAGAAGCACGAGCAGTACTTC
TRBV5-3	16	NA	TRBJ2-7	NA	CARTLGGVAGRHEQYF	TGTGCCAGAACCCTTGGAGGGGTGGCAGGGAGACACGAGCAGTACTTC
TRBV28	13	NA	TRBJ1-5	NA	CASRPDRNQPQHF	TGTGCCAGCAGACCCGACAGGAATCAGCCCCAGCATTTT
TRBV2	14	NA	TRBJ2-7	TRBD1	CASSPGQGRYEQYF	TGTGCCAGCAGTCCTGGACAGGGCAGATACGAGCAGTACTTC
TRBV6-2/TRBV6-3	17	NA	TRBJ2-1	TRBD2	CASSRGLAGGLADEQFF	TGTGCCAGCAGCCGGGGACTAGCGGGAGGGCTTGCGGATGAGCAGTTCTTC
TRBV21-1	15	NA	TRBJ2-3	NA	CATDCSGRAIDTQYF	TGTGCCACCGACTGTAGCGGGAGGGCGATAGATACGCAGTATTTT
TRBV15	13	NA	TRBJ2-7	NA	CATSRGLSYEQYF	TGTGCCACCAGCAGAGGACTGAGCTACGAGCAGTACTTC
TRBV11-2	13	NA	TRBJ2-7	NA	CASSSPLSYEQYF	TGTGCCAGCAGCTCCCCTCTCAGTTACGAGCAGTACTTC
TRBV19	14	once	TRBJ2-7	TRBD2	CASSIGRGAYEQYF	TGTGCCAGTAGTATTGGGCGGGGGGCCTACGAGCAGTACTTC
TRBV3-1/TRBV3-2	15	NA	TRBJ1-2	NA	CASSDVTTGRRGYTF	TGTGCCAGCAGCGATGTCACGACAGGTCGTCGAGGCTACACCTTC
TRBV9	16	few	TRBJ1-2	NA	CASSVDGGDSGYGYTF	TGTGCCAGCAGCGTAGATGGGGGCGACTCTGGCTATGGCTACACCTTC
TRBV3-1/TRBV3-2	15	NA	TRBJ2-3	TRBD2	CASSQETSRTDTQYF	TGTGCCAGCAGCCAAGAGACTAGCCGGACAGATACGCAGTATTTT
TRBV5-6	14	once	TRBJ2-5	NA	CASTQLAQGETQYF	TGTGCCAGCACCCAACTTGCCCAGGGAGAGACCCAGTACTTC
TRBV2	14	NA	TRBJ2-7	TRBD2	CASSGTSGSYEQYF	TGTGCCAGCAGTGGGACTAGCGGGAGCTACGAGCAGTACTTC
TRBV19	17	NA	TRBJ2-3	TRBD2	CASSGGLAGGRTDTQYF	TGTGCCAGTAGTGGGGGACTAGCGGGAGGGCGGACAGATACGCAGTATTTT
TRBV7-9	15	NA	TRBJ2-1	NA	CASSLSGQGFNEQFF	TGTGCCAGCAGCTTAAGTGGGCAGGGATTCAATGAGCAGTTCTTC
TRBV24-1	11	NA	TRBJ1-2	TRBD1	CAAGGDYGYTF	TGTGCGGCAGGGGGCGACTATGGCTACACCTTC
TRBV5-6	16	NA	TRBJ2-5	NA	CASSLFRQGEWETQYF	TGTGCCAGCAGCTTGTTTCGCCAGGGTGAGTGGGAGACCCAGTACTTC
TRBV6-1	15	NA	TRBJ1-5	NA	CASSEMVAGNQPQHF	TGTGCCAGCAGTGAAATGGTAGCCGGCAATCAGCCCCAGCATTTT
TRBV6-5	14	NA	TRBJ1-2	TRBD1	CASSANRGPYGYTF	TGTGCCAGCAGCGCAAACAGGGGACCCTATGGCTACACCTTC
TRBV5-1	16	NA	TRBJ1-4	NA	CASSLDSGVSGEKLFF	TGCGCCAGCAGCTTGGACTCCGGGGTATCTGGTGAAAAACTGTTTTTT
TRBV28	15	NA	TRBJ1-5	NA	CASSLAGGGGQPQHF	TGTGCCAGCAGTTTGGCGGGGGGCGGTGGTCAGCCCCAGCATTTT
TRBV4-1	17	once	TRBJ1-5	NA	CASSLREPPYSNQPQHF	TGCGCCAGCAGCCTCCGGGAGCCCCCGTATAGCAATCAGCCCCAGCATTTT
TRBV7-2	13	NA	TRBJ2-7	TRBD1	CASSTTRQGEQYF	TGTGCCAGCAGCACCACTAGACAGGGCGAGCAGTACTTC
TRBV7-2	15	NA	TRBJ2-1	NA	CASSLDSGNYNEQFF	TGTGCCAGCAGCTTAGATTCGGGGAACTACAATGAGCAGTTCTTC
TRBV5-1	14	few	TRBJ2-2	TRBD1	CASSWGQGAGELFF	TGCGCCAGCAGCTGGGGACAGGGGGCCGGGGAGCTGTTTTTT
TRBV19	15	NA	TRBJ1-4	TRBD1	CASSETGGTNEKLFF	TGTGCCAGTAGCGAAACAGGGGGTACTAATGAAAAACTGTTTTTT
TRBV19	15	NA	TRBJ1-6	NA	CASRSVTTAGSPLHF	TGTGCCAGTAGGTCAGTTACAACTGCAGGTTCACCCCTCCACTTT
TRBV5-1	16	NA	TRBJ2-7	TRBD2	CASSPTSGRVMDEQYF	TGCGCCAGCAGCCCGACTAGCGGGAGGGTGATGGACGAGCAGTACTTC
TRBV4-1	18	NA	TRBJ2-3	TRBD2	CASSQGRASGGGTDTQYF	TGCGCCAGCAGCCAAGGAAGAGCTAGCGGGGGGGGCACAGATACGCAGTATTTT
TRBV11-2	12	NA	TRBJ2-7	NA	CASSLGTGIGYF	TGTGCCAGCAGCTTAGGGACGGGGATTGGGTACTTC
TRBV4-1	16	NA	TRBJ2-3	TRBD2	CASSQDRAGVGDTQYF	TGCGCCAGCAGCCAAGACAGAGCGGGAGTTGGAGATACGCAGTATTTT
TRBV24-1	15	NA	TRBJ2-3	NA	CATGIRTGSTDTQYF	TGTGCCACCGGGATCCGAACGGGATCCACAGATACGCAGTATTTT
TRBV5-1	15	NA	TRBJ2-4	TRBD1	CASSLQGEAKNIQYF	TGCGCCAGCAGCTTGCAGGGGGAGGCCAAAAACATTCAGTACTTC
TRBV7-2	16	few	TRBJ1-4	TRBD1	CASSLTGGAGTEKLFF	TGTGCCAGCAGCTTAACAGGGGGCGCGGGGACTGAAAAACTGTTTTTT
TRBV6-6	15	NA	TRBJ1-4	NA	CASSYSGATNEKLFF	TGTGCCAGCAGTTACTCGGGAGCCACTAATGAAAAACTGTTTTTT
TRBV3-1/TRBV3-2	14	NA	TRBJ1-4	NA	CASSQAPTGRKLFF	TGTGCCAGCAGCCAAGCCCCAACCGGGAGAAAACTGTTTTTT
TRBV6-5	14	NA	TRBJ1-5	NA	CATRGAGSNQPQHF	TGTGCCACCCGGGGCGCGGGGAGCAATCAGCCCCAGCATTTT
TRBV5-1	16	few	TRBJ2-5	NA	CASSLGSGQLQETQYF	TGCGCCAGCAGCTTGGGCTCCGGACAGCTCCAAGAGACCCAGTACTTC